This TCR beta chain was profiled in a study of T-cell memory formation after mild COVID-19 (dated by TCRdb to the early 2020s). Study-wide context: TCR sequence clusters from the two donors were found to be largely donor specific. T-cell clones expanding and contracting after mild COVID-19 in a couple of donors were tracked by longitudinal TCRalpha and TCRbeta repertoire sequencing. The cohort was made up of two young adult volunteers, one female and one male, who were previously healthy.

PBMCs were isolated by Ficoll-Paque density gradient centrifugation. The study at large found these results: Some responding clones were found in pre-infection memory, which suggests that pre-existing cross-reactive memory T cells took part in the SARS-CoV-2 response. SARS-CoV-2 specificity was not confirmed for the second-wave clones peaking on day 37. Clones that contracted from day 15 to 85 showed balanced CD4/CD8 phenotypes, whereas a second wave of clones that expanded from day 15 to 37 leaned towards CD4+. The study covered only a couple of mild cases, and larger cohorts including severe cases with pre-infection samples were considered necessary. Contracting CD4+ clones were located mainly in the CM and EM memory subsets, whereas CD8+ clones were found to be enriched in EMRA.

With respect to this clonotype: Its antigen is currently not known. No much larger clone is present one base from it, and per-base qualities are unavailable.

Sequenced on an Illumina NovaSeq 6000. TCRalpha and TCRbeta cDNA libraries were constructed by 5'RACE with constant-segment primers, with sample barcodes and unique molecular identifiers being introduced. Trizol reagent was used to extract RNA from every sample. Library amplification was performed in two PCR steps, and a second sample barcode and Illumina TruSeq adapters were introduced in the second step. Libraries were sequenced on an Illumina NovaSeq with 2 x 150 bp paired-end reads. The authors processed their data as follows. The reads were demultiplexed and collapsed into UMI-guided consensus sequences using migec v1.2.7. Using mixcr v2.1.11, the UMI consensuses were aligned to TRA and TRB V and J templates and assembled into clonotypes. Clonotypes were classified as expanded or contracted when called significant by both edgeR and NoisET, with noise models trained on biological replicates. For edgeR calls, the cutoffs were a false discovery rate-adjusted p below 0.01 and a log2 fold-change threshold of 1. PCA with hierarchical clustering of max-normalized trajectories of the 1000 most abundant clonotypes was used as exploratory dynamics analysis. Each responding clone was given a CD4 or CD8 phenotype based on the CD4+ and CD8+ repertoires, which had been sequenced separately. The public reads were reanalyzed by TCRdb: fastp trimming at Q25, MiXCR alignment, in-frame beta chains only. Merged by CDR3 protein, the rows form single entries marked with the most common genes and DNA. For this entry, the V and J calls and clone size follow TCRdb and not the study's own pipeline. Here the sample has fewer than 150,000 distinct CDR3 sequences; 20% to 25% occur a single time. Under 50% of the sample comes from the top ten.

The sample taken for sequencing was PBMCs or a T cell subset sorted from them (not recorded which). The clonotype comes from a man between 18 and 29 years old who had mild COVID-19 (a few samples of this study predate the infection). The sample titles of this study are shuffled in the database, so cell type and time point are left out; the donor was told from shared clones.

The nucleotide sequence reads as follows: TGTGCCAGCAGCTACTTAGCGGAGCCCACCGGGGAGCTGTTTTTT. Translated, it gives CASSYLAEPTGELFF. The rearranged segments are TRBV7-9 and TRBJ2-2; the D region possibly corresponds to TRBD2 (6 bases align). Measured from the cysteine to the phenylalanine, the CDR3 is 15 residues long. Of the read, only the CDR3 DNA is kept; its 45 bases are in frame from base 1. V was cut back by 4 bases and J by 4 bases, leaving a gap of 13 bases between them. CDR1 and CDR2 (SEHNR, FQNEAQ) derive from the germline V gene (reference sequence).